This entry lists 25 T cell receptor beta chains sequenced from one sample in a study of cytomegalovirus exposure and HLA in healthy donors. PCR was performed using 60 Vbeta and 13 Jbeta primers. The protocol was immunoSEQ multiplex PCR, while the TCRdb copy is restricted to in-frame clones and leaves out a portion. The sample shows around 200,000 clones, 70% to 80% of them seen only once. Specimen: PBMCs. The source of these receptors is a woman aged 25 to 45 in good health and CMV-seropositive.

This rearrangement joins TRBV18 to TRBJ1-2, with TRBD1 matching over 9 bases. After removal of 2 bases from V and 8 bases from J, the junction contained 9 bases not matched to a gene. This CDR3 has 15 residues. CDR1 and CDR2 (germline): KGHSH, LQKENI. CDR3 region: CASSPKAQGAQGYTF. In DNA form, the CDR3 reads TGTGCCAGCTCACCAAAAGCACAGGGGGCGCAGGGCTACACCTTC.

This sequence joins TRBV5-1 and TRBJ1-1; 7 bases align to TRBD1. This CDR3 spans 14 amino acids. The V gene end was trimmed by 3 bases and the J gene end by 2 bases; junction bases not matched to a gene: 4. Per the germline V gene, CDR1 is SGHRS and CDR2 is YFSETQ. CDR3 DNA sequence: TGCGCCAGCAGCTGGGACAGTGCTAACACTGAAGCTTTCTTT. It specifies CASSWDSANTEAFF.

The table lists this clone with a few counts. This sequence joins TRBV5-1 and TRBJ2-1; 11 bases are a match to TRBD2. Germline lookup yields CDR1 SGHRS and CDR2 YFSETQ. After removal of 0 bases from V and 4 bases from J, the junction contained 3 bases not matched to a gene. This CDR3 has 16 residues. The CDR3 spells CASSLGPSGRYNEQFF. In DNA, the CDR3 is TGCGCCAGCAGCTTGGGGCCTAGCGGGAGGTACAATGAGCAGTTCTTC. Based on the CDR3 plus reference TRBV5-1 and TRBJ2-1, the full variable domain is KAGVTQTPRYLIKTRGQQVTLSCSPISGHRSVSWYQQTPGQGLQFLFEYFSETQRNKGNFPGRFSGRQFSNSRSEMNVSTLELGDSALYLCASSLGPSGRYNEQFFGPGTRLTVL.

This chain joins TRBV6-5 and TRBJ1-1; unclear D gene. V gave up 8 bases and J gave up 1 base, with 17 bases separating them. CDR3 length: 15 residues. Germline V CDR1 and CDR2: MNHEY, SVGAGI. The CDR3 protein is CASSNPPPGNTEAFF. The CDR3 DNA reads TGTGCCAGCTCAAACCCACCCCCAGGGAACACTGAAGCTTTCTTT.

V usage is TRBV5-1 and J usage is TRBJ2-7; weak D call: TRBD1 (7 bases). Germline V lookup: CDR1 SGHRS, CDR2 YFSETQ. The ends were cut back, 7 bases at V and 2 bases at J, with 13 bases in the middle. This CDR3 is built from 13 residues. The CDR3 sequence: CASGGTEAYEQYF. DNA for the CDR3: TGCGCCAGCGGCGGGACAGAAGCCTACGAGCAGTACTTC.

The chain is built from TRBV30 and TRBJ2-1; 7 nucleotides align to TRBD2. Germline CDR1 reads GTSNPN; CDR2 reads SVGIG (reference sequence). The CDR3 is 17 residues long. Trimming cost V 1 base and J 2 bases; bases outside gene matches: 11. CDR3 in amino acids: CAWSDEGRGWAYNEQFF. CDR3 sequence (DNA): TGTGCCTGGAGTGATGAGGGGCGGGGGTGGGCCTACAATGAGCAGTTCTTC.

The genes are TRBV30 and TRBJ1-5; 8 nucleotides line up with TRBD1. J gave up 7 bases and V 1 base, and 15 bases lay outside the gene matches. In germline, CDR1 is GTSNPN, CDR2 SVGIG (reference sequence). The CDR3 has 17 residues. CDR3 sequence reads: CAWSGHRGGVRSQPQHF. CDR3 bases: TGTGCCTGGAGTGGGCACAGGGGGGGTGTAAGGAGCCAGCCCCAGCATTTT.

The V call is TRBV6-6, the J call TRBJ1-5, with 7 bases identical to TRBD1. The CDR3 contains 16 residues. The germline CDR1 and CDR2 sequences are MNHNY and SVGAGI (reference sequence). Trimming cost V 4 bases and J 6 bases; bases outside gene matches: 12. The CDR3 reads CASSSLGQVGTQPQHF. CDR3 DNA: TGTGCCAGCAGTTCTCTCGGACAGGTTGGGACTCAGCCCCAGCATTTT.

This clone is a singleton in its sample. The rearrangement joins TRBV6-5 to TRBJ1-5, with a tentative D call TRBD1 (5 bases). Trimming pared 2 bases from V and 7 bases from J, leaving 12 bases between. There are 14 residues in the CDR3. The germline V gene has CDR1 MNHEY and CDR2 SVGAGI. Written as DNA, the CDR3 is TGTGCCAGCAGTTACATTGGGGCGGGACAGCCCCAGCATTTT. It is translated as CASSYIGAGQPQHF.

This clone was seen a few times. V usage is TRBV6-5 and J usage is TRBJ1-6, with 9 bases lining up with TRBD1. The trim removed 8 bases at V and 7 bases at J, leaving 0 bases unmatched. Germline CDR1 and CDR2: MNHEY and SVGAGI. The CDR3 is 12 residues long. As DNA, the CDR3 is TGTGCCAGCGGACAGGGGAATTCACCCCTCCACTTT. Translated, it gives CASGQGNSPLHF.

This chain links TRBV7-9 with TRBJ1-5; D is perhaps TRBD1 (5 bases). The germline V and J ends were trimmed by 1 base and 1 base, with 8 bases remaining between them. There are 15 residues in the CDR3. Germline-derived CDR1 and CDR2 are SEHNR and FQNEAQ (reference sequence). The CDR3 here is CASSLGQTSNQPQHF. The CDR3 DNA is TGTGCCAGCAGCTTAGGACAGACCAGCAATCAGCCCCAGCATTTT.

V usage is TRBV9 and J usage is TRBJ1-1; TRBD1 matches at 8 bases. Germline V gene sequence: CDR1 SGDLS, CDR2 YYNGEE. The CDR3 is made up of 15 amino acids. After removal of 3 bases from V and 0 bases from J, the junction contained 4 bases not matched to a gene. CDR3 DNA sequence: TGTGCCAGCAGCGCCCGACAGGGGATGAACACTGAAGCTTTCTTT. It translates to CASSARQGMNTEAFF.

This chain joins TRBV5-1 and TRBJ1-1, with 7 bases that match TRBD1. This CDR3 is built from 15 residues. Germline V gene sequence: CDR1 SGHRS, CDR2 YFSETQ. V lost 4 bases, J lost 3 bases, and 9 bases stayed unmatched. CDR3 in DNA: TGCGCCAGCAGCCGGGACAGCAGTATGTACACTGAAGCTTTCTTT. Residues: CASSRDSSMYTEAFF.

This chain links TRBV10-2 with TRBJ1-2; D is undetermined. V gave up 6 bases and J gave up 5 bases, with 25 bases separating them. The CDR3 is 17 residues long. Germline loops: CDR1 WSHSY, CDR2 SAAADI. CDR3 protein: CASSPDQATLRGYGYTF. The DNA of the CDR3 is TGCGCCAGCAGCCCCGATCAGGCGACCCTAAGAGGGTATGGCTACACCTTC.

In its sample, this clone was seen a few times. CDR3 sequence reads: CASSSWTANQPQHF. CDR3 in DNA: TGTGCCAGCAGTTCCTGGACAGCTAATCAGCCCCAGCATTTT. V is TRBV6-1 and J is TRBJ1-5; D possibly corresponds to TRBD1 (6 bases). CDR1 MNHNS and CDR2 SASEGT come from the germline V gene. The germline V and J ends were trimmed by 5 bases and 4 bases, with 12 bases remaining between them. This CDR3 contains 14 residues.

The chain has TRBV28 and TRBJ2-7; maybe TRBD2 (6 bases). Trimming removed 7 bases from V and 2 bases from J, with 18 bases in between. This CDR3 region has 15 residues. Germline V gives CDR1 MDHEN, CDR2 SYDVKM. The CDR3 nucleotides are TGTGCCAGCACAAGGGGCGGGGCCGTCACCTACGAGCAGTACTTC. It translates to CASTRGGAVTYEQYF.

The rearrangement joins TRBV10-3 to TRBJ1-2; 9 nucleotides agree with TRBD1. With V trimmed by 2 bases and J by 12 bases, 13 bases remained unmatched. The CDR3 totals 15 residues. Germline loops: CDR1 ENHRY, CDR2 SYGVKD. The DNA of the CDR3 is TGTGCCATCAGTGAGGCCTCTGGGACAGGGAAGGACAACACCTTC. Its translation: CAISEASGTGKDNTF.

V and J are TRBV2 and TRBJ1-2, with 8 nucleotides matching TRBD1. This CDR3 has 14 residues. Germline lookup yields CDR1 SNHLY and CDR2 FYNNEI. V lost 6 bases to trimming and J lost 2 bases; unmatched junction nucleotides: 5. CDR3 residues: CASSRRTGNYGYTF. CDR3 bases: TGTGCCAGCAGCCGCAGGACAGGGAACTATGGCTACACCTTC.

The rearrangement uses TRBV19 and TRBJ2-2, with 8 bases fitting TRBD1. From germline, CDR1 is LNHDA and CDR2 SQIVND (reference sequence). The CDR3 length is 14 residues. With 6 bases clipped from V and 10 bases from J, the junction kept 10 bases outside the gene matches. The CDR3 region is CASRPPGQALELFF. The CDR3 DNA follows: TGTGCCAGTAGGCCTCCGGGACAGGCCCTGGAGCTGTTTTTT. The full variable domain, with the rest looked up from reference TRBV19 and TRBJ2-2, is DGGITQSPKYLFRKEGQNVTLSCEQNLNHDAMYWYRQDPGQGLRLIYYSQIVNDFQKGDIAEGYSVSREKKESFPLTVTSAQKNPTAFYLCASRPPGQALELFFGEGSRLTVL.

The rearrangement joins TRBV9 to TRBJ1-2; a possible D gene is TRBD1 (6 bases). Trimming cost V 4 bases and J 5 bases, with 21 bases left between them. CDR1 SGDLS and CDR2 YYNGEE come from the germline V gene. The CDR3 runs 16 residues. CDR3 DNA: TGTGCCAGCAGCCCAGGAACCGGACAGCTGACGTATGGCTACACCTTC. Protein sequence: CASSPGTGQLTYGYTF.

The chain links TRBV27 to TRBJ1-6, with 7 bases that match TRBD1. The CDR3 has 17 residues. Trimming at V came to 5 bases and at J to 0 bases, leaving 7 bases not matched to a gene. Germline-derived CDR1 and CDR2 are MNHEY and SMNVEV (reference sequence). CDR3 nucleotides: TGTGCCAGCAGTCGGGACAGCCTTAGCTCCTATAATTCACCCCTCCACTTT. Translation gives CASSRDSLSSYNSPLHF.

V is TRBV19 and J is TRBJ2-7; D ambiguous. The germline gives CDR1 LNHDA, CDR2 SQIVND (reference sequence). This CDR3 is 13 amino acids long. Deletions cut 6 bases from V and 1 base from J, with 10 bases between. As DNA, the CDR3 is TGTGCCAGTAGACGTCGGTCTTCCTACGAGCAGTACTTC. Translation: CASRRRSSYEQYF.

The rearrangement links TRBV7-2 to TRBJ2-1; D is possibly TRBD2 (6 bases). CDR3 length: 16 amino acids. Germline V gives CDR1 SGHTA, CDR2 FQGNSA. Between the trimmed V and J ends, which lost 2 bases and 0 bases, there was a span of 11 bases. CDR3 protein: CASSLIAGSSYNEQFF. The CDR3 nucleotides are TGTGCCAGCAGCTTAATTGCGGGGAGCTCCTACAATGAGCAGTTCTTC.

The chain links TRBV6-1 to TRBJ2-3; the D is unclear. This CDR3 has 15 amino acids. Between the trimmed V and J ends, which lost 2 bases and 6 bases, there was a span of 15 bases. Germline V CDR1 and CDR2: MNHNS, SASEGT. The CDR3 is CASSELSLSGDTQYF. The CDR3 nucleotides read TGTGCCAGCAGTGAACTGAGTTTGAGTGGTGATACGCAGTATTTT.

The V gene is TRBV28, the J gene TRBJ1-3; no clear D. Trimming stripped 5 bases from V and 2 bases from J, with 10 bases between. The CDR3 loop spans 14 amino acids. CDR1 and CDR2 from the germline V gene are MDHEN and SYDVKM. The DNA of the CDR3 is TGTGCCAGCAGTCCGAGGGCCCCTGGAAACACCATATATTTT. Protein product: CASSPRAPGNTIYF.